The clone carrying this T cell receptor (beta chain) has a handful of counts. Original processing notes: Estimated nucleated cell counts came from reference gene primer amplification. Assay used: immunoSEQ multiplex PCR; TCRdb lists only in-frame clones, some missing. That table gives V, J and clone size, and the DNA gave D and trimming. This table holds 150,000 to 200,000 clones, 70% to 85% found once. The entry originates in a study of blood T cell repertoires in COVID-19. Trimming cost V 4 bases and J 3 bases, with 16 bases left between them. Germline assignment: CDR1 KGHSH and CDR2 LQKENI. The CDR3 runs to 15 residues.

The source material was peripheral blood. This TCR came from a woman younger than 45 with acute or convalescent COVID-19. The chain carries TRBV18 and TRBJ2-7; a weak D match, TRBD2 (6 bases). The CDR3 reads CASSRGAGLLYEQYF. The CDR3 DNA reads TGTGCCAGCTCACGCGGGGCGGGGCTGCTCTACGAGCAGTACTTC.